This TCR beta chain stems from a study of T cell responses to AZD1222 COVID-19 vaccine. Study-level results: Researchers report vaccine-associated CD4 TCRs spanning spike, with dominance at 160-218 and 743-854.

This clone was seen a single time. What it binds is not known. Data came from immunoSEQ multiplex PCR; TCRdb stores just in-frame clones and leaves some out. The repertoire includes about 100,000 clones, about 87% of them detected once, and roughly 10% sits in the top ten. The receptor's source is an adult who received the AZD1222 COVID-19 vaccine. The input for sequencing was peripheral blood, taken 28 days after the second AZD1222 dose.

CDR3 in DNA: TGTGCCACTCTAACAGGGGCGGGGATGAACACTGAAGCTTTCTTT. It is translated as CATLTGAGMNTEAFF. The rearrangement links TRBV10-3 to TRBJ1-1; TRBD1 matches 7 bases. V was clipped by 10 bases and J by 0 bases; unmatched bases: 11. CDR1 and CDR2 from the germline V gene are ENHRY and SYGVKD. The CDR3 totals 15 residues.